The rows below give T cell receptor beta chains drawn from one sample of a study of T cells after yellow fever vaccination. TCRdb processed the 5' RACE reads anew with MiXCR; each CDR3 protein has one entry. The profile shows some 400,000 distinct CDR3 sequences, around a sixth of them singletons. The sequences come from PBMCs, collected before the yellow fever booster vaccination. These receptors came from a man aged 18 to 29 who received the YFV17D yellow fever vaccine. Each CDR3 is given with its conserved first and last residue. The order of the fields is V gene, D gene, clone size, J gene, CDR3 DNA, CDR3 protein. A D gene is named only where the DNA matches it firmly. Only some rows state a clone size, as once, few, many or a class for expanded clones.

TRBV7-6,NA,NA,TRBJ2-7,TGTGCCAGCAGCTTTATGGGGGAGGCAATCCACGAGCAGTACTTC,CASSFMGEAIHEQYF
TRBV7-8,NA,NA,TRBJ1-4,TGTGCCAGCAGCTTAGGGGTGGATGAAAAACTGTTTTTT,CASSLGVDEKLFF
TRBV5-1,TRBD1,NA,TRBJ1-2,TGCGCCAGCAGCTTGGGACAGGGGCACGGTGGCTACACCTTC,CASSLGQGHGGYTF
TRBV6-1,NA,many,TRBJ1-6,TGTGCCAGCATCCCTTCGACGGGGGGAGGGATCCTCCACTTT,CASIPSTGGGILHF
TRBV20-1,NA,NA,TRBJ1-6,TGCAGTGCTAATGGAGGGGATGAGGATTCACCCCTCCACTTT,CSANGGDEDSPLHF
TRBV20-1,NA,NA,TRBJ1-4,TGCAGTGCTAGTTCTCCCCGGGGGGAAAAACTGTTTTTT,CSASSPRGEKLFF
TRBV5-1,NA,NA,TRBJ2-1,TGCGCCAGCAGCCAACCTAGTGGCTCCTACAATGAGCAGTTCTTC,CASSQPSGSYNEQFF
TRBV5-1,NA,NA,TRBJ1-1,TGCGCCAGCAGGTCAGAGACAGTAAGCACTGAAGCTTTCTTT,CASRSETVSTEAFF
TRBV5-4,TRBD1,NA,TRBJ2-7,TGTGCCAGCAGCCTGGACAGGGCGATGGTCTACGAGCAGTACTTC,CASSLDRAMVYEQYF
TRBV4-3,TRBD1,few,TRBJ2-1,TGCGCCAGCAGCCAGGACAGGGGAGCTGAGCAGTTCTTC,CASSQDRGAEQFF
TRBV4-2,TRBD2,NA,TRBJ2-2,TGTGCCAGCAGCCGCGTACCGGGACTAGCGTCTTCCGGCGGGGAGCTGTTTTTT,CASSRVPGLASSGGELFF
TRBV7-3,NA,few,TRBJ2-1,TGTGCCAGCAGCCCATATCAGACGGGTGAGCAGTTCTTC,CASSPYQTGEQFF
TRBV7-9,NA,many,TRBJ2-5,TGTGCCAGCAGCCCCCCCCAGGGAGCGGAGACCCAGTACTTC,CASSPPQGAETQYF
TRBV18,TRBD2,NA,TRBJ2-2,TGTGCCAGCCCACCCGGAGCGGGGTTAGACACCGGGGAGCTGTTTTTT,CASPPGAGLDTGELFF
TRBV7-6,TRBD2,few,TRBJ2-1,TGTGCCAGCAGCTTGACCGGGACTAGCGTCAATGAGCAGTTCTTC,CASSLTGTSVNEQFF
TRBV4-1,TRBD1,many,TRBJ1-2,TGCGCCAGCAGCCGAGTCCCAGGGGGTAACTATGGCTACACCTTC,CASSRVPGGNYGYTF
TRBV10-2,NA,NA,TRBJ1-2,TGCGCCAGCAGTGAGTCGTGGGGGGGCTACACCTTC,CASSESWGGYTF
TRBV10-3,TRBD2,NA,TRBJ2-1,TGTGCCATCAGGGCGGGGGGCGATTACAATGAGCAGTTCTTC,CAIRAGGDYNEQFF
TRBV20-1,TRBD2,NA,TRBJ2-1,TGCAGTGCTACAGCGGGGAGCTCCTACAATGAGCAGTTCTTC,CSATAGSSYNEQFF
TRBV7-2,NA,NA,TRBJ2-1,TGTGCCAGCAGCTTTGGGGGGGCCTTTGAGCAGTTCTTC,CASSFGGAFEQFF
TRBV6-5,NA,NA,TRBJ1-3,TGTGCCAGCAGTTACTCGAGTTCCCGCCGCTCTGGAAACACCATATATTTT,CASSYSSSRRSGNTIYF
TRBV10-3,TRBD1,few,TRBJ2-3,TGTGCCATCAGAGACAATTGGGGACAGGGTACAGATACGCAGTATTTT,CAIRDNWGQGTDTQYF